Presented here are 15 T cell receptor beta chains from one specimen sequenced in a study of CD8+ T cells in alopecia areata. After isolation, RNA underwent reverse transcription to generate cDNA as the sequencing template. Profiling relied on immunoSEQ multiplex PCR, and the TCRdb table lists in-frame clones only, not all of them. The data show under 250,000 clones, 50% to 60% seen once. The source material was CD4+ T cells sorted from blood, sampled at week 0. These receptors all come from a human donor with alopecia areata.

The chain combines TRBV7-6 with TRBJ1-2, with 7 bases that match TRBD1. Germline CDR1 reads SGHVS; CDR2 reads FNYEAQ. The CDR3 contains 13 residues. The V segment lost 6 bases and the J segment 8 bases; nucleotides outside the gene matches: 9. The CDR3 DNA is TGTGCCAGCAGTTATCCACAGGGGTACGGCTACACCTTC. Protein sequence: CASSYPQGYGYTF.

The gene calls are TRBV7-9 and TRBJ1-2; D is unresolved. Germline assignment: CDR1 SEHNR and CDR2 FQNEAQ (reference sequence). The V end was cut by 1 base, the J end by 6 bases, with 9 bases between. This CDR3 comprises 13 residues. The CDR3 spells CASSLEADDGYTF. Here the CDR3 DNA reads TGTGCCAGCAGCTTAGAGGCTGATGATGGCTACACCTTC.

The V gene is TRBV7-9, the J gene TRBJ2-7; D is unresolved. The CDR3 is made up of 12 amino acids. Germline values: CDR1 SEHNR, CDR2 FQNEAQ (reference sequence). Trimming cost V 4 bases and J 2 bases, with 6 bases left between them. The CDR3 is CASSSDPYEQYF. The DNA for the CDR3 is TGTGCCAGCAGCTCGGATCCCTACGAGCAGTACTTC.

V is TRBV6-4 and J is TRBJ1-6; D unresolved. V was trimmed by 4 bases and J by 8 bases, leaving 9 bases between them. Germline V lookup: CDR1 MRHNA, CDR2 SNTAGT. This CDR3 has 13 residues. Here the CDR3 DNA reads TGTGCCAGCAGTGTTACGGCGTATTCACCCCTCCACTTT. It yields the protein CASSVTAYSPLHF.

J is TRBJ2-2 and V is TRBV5-4, with 10 bases identical to TRBD1. The CDR3 runs 15 residues. V shed 3 bases, J shed 5 bases, and the junction held 4 bases outside the gene matches. Germline V CDR1 and CDR2: SGHNT, YYREEE (reference sequence). The CDR3 DNA follows: TGTGCCAGCAGCTGGGGACAGGGGTGGACCGGGGAGCTGTTTTTT. This gives the protein CASSWGQGWTGELFF.

This chain links TRBV14 with TRBJ1-2, with TRBD1 as a possible D gene (6 bases). This CDR3 has 14 amino acids. Germline values: CDR1 SGHDN, CDR2 FVKESK. V shed 2 bases and J shed 8 bases, with 15 bases lying between them. The CDR3, as DNA: TGTGCCAGCAGCCAATTTCTGGGGGCGGAGGGCTACACCTTC. Translation: CASSQFLGAEGYTF.

The table lists this clone with a few counts. The V and J genes are TRBV4-1 and TRBJ2-7; 9 nucleotides match TRBD1. Germline assignment: CDR1 MGHRA and CDR2 YSYEKL. The CDR3 contains 15 residues. V shed 6 bases, J shed 4 bases, and the junction held 10 bases outside the gene matches. The CDR3 reads CASRQPGQGNYEQYF. DNA for the CDR3: TGCGCCAGCAGGCAACCGGGACAGGGTAATTACGAGCAGTACTTC.

The CDR3 spells CASSQRREGEQYF. CDR3 nucleotide sequence: TGCGCCAGCAGCCAACGCAGGGAGGGCGAGCAGTACTTC. The chain employs TRBV4-1 and TRBJ2-7, with 7 bases identical to TRBD2. The CDR3 loop spans 13 amino acids. The germline CDR1 and CDR2 sequences are MGHRA and YSYEKL. V dropped 2 bases and J dropped 6; count of bases not matched to a gene: 4.

The genes are TRBV27 and TRBJ1-1; no reliable D call. The CDR3 loop spans 14 amino acids. Germline V gives CDR1 MNHEY, CDR2 SMNVEV (reference sequence). V lost 1 base to trimming and J lost 1 base, with 7 bases between them. The CDR3 region has the DNA TGTGCCAGCAGTTTATTGATGGGGAACACTGAAGCTTTCTTT. It specifies CASSLLMGNTEAFF.

In DNA, the CDR3 is TGTGCCAGCAGCTTAGGGGTCCACTCCTCCTACGAGCAGTACTTC. It specifies CASSLGVHSSYEQYF. The chain carries TRBV7-9 and TRBJ2-7; D is undetermined. The germline CDR1 and CDR2 sequences are SEHNR and FQNEAQ (reference sequence). The CDR3 runs 15 residues. The V end was cut by 1 base, the J end by 0 bases, with 10 bases between.

The sample holds a few counts of this clone. This chain connects TRBV11-1 to TRBJ2-1, with a tentative D call TRBD2 (5 bases). V dropped 5 bases and J dropped 7 bases, with 18 bases sitting between them. Germline lookup yields CDR1 SGHAT and CDR2 FQDESV (reference sequence). CDR3 length: 15 residues. CDR3: CASSPIGSRVNEQFF. The DNA of the CDR3 is TGTGCCAGCAGCCCCATAGGGAGTAGGGTGAATGAGCAGTTCTTC.

In its sample, this clone was seen a few times. The chain is built from TRBV9 and TRBJ2-3; D remains unclear. The CDR3 extends over 15 amino acids. Trimming took 0 bases from V and 8 from J, leaving 16 bases between them. CDR1 is SGDLS, CDR2 YYNGEE, per germline. DNA for the CDR3: TGTGCCAGCAGCGTAGAGCCGTCCTGGTTGGGTACGCAGTATTTT. Translating it yields CASSVEPSWLGTQYF.

This rearrangement joins TRBV21-1 to TRBJ2-3; no check of the table's D call, TRBD2, against the DNA was made. TRBV21-1 is listed as a pseudogene. This CDR3 comprises 15 residues. The CDR3 DNA follows: TGTGCCAGCAACCCAATAGCGGGAGAGGCAGATACGCAGTATTTT. Residues: CASNPIAGEADTQYF.

Regarding this clone: Distinct nucleotide sequences in the sample also encode this CDR3. CDR3 nucleotide sequence: TGTGCCTGGAGTAAATACAATGAGCAGTTCTTC. Its translation is CAWSKYNEQFF. V usage is TRBV30 and J usage is TRBJ2-1, with unresolved D. Trimming removed 2 bases at V and 4 bases at J, with 3 bases between. Germline V gene lookup returns CDR1 GTSNPN and CDR2 SVGIG (reference sequence). The CDR3 has 11 amino acids.

The genes are TRBV5-1 and TRBJ1-1; D is ambiguous. This CDR3 is 14 amino acids long. Trimming left V 1 base short and J 2 bases short, with 9 bases between. Looked up from germline, CDR1 is SGHRS and CDR2 is YFSETQ. The CDR3 DNA sequence: TGCGCCAGCAGCTTGTCCTGGACCAACACTGAAGCTTTCTTT. Translating it yields CASSLSWTNTEAFF.